The rows below give T cell receptor beta chains drawn from one sample of a study of naive and memory T cell subsets. MiXCR, applied by TCRdb to the UMI-ligation and nested PCR reads, yields one record per CDR3 protein. Of 130,000 to 150,000 distinct CDR3 sequences in the sample, over 20% were seen once. Sequenced input: naive CD4+ T cells from blood. The receptors were sampled from a human donor in good health. CDR3s include the opening cysteine and the closing phenylalanine or tryptophan. D genes are given only for firm matches. The listing skips clone size in some rows; elsewhere it reads once, few, many or a size class.

v_call,clone_size,d_call,j_call,cdr3_nt,cdr3_aa
TRBV20-1,few,.,TRBJ1-4,TGCAGCACCCGGACGCCCAGTGAAAAACTGTTTTTT,CSTRTPSEKLFF
TRBV29-1,few,TRBD1,TRBJ2-1,TGCAGCGTTGTACGACAGGGCCTAACCTACAATGAGCAGTTCTTC,CSVVRQGLTYNEQFF
TRBV6-5,many,TRBD1,TRBJ2-1,TGTGCCAGCAGGGGGACAGCGCTGACCAATGAGCAGTTCTTC,CASRGTALTNEQFF
TRBV18,.,TRBD1,TRBJ2-1,TGTGCCAGCTCACCACCTGACAGGGGGGCCTACAATGAGCAGTTCTTC,CASSPPDRGAYNEQFF
TRBV12-3/TRBV12-4,.,.,TRBJ2-1,TGTGCCAGCAGTTTAGGCAGGAGGGACAATGAGCAGTTCTTC,CASSLGRRDNEQFF
TRBV7-2,.,.,TRBJ2-7,TGTGCCAGCAGCCCGCAACCCATGGCCTCCTACGAGCAGTACTTC,CASSPQPMASYEQYF
TRBV6-6,.,.,TRBJ1-2,TGTGCCAGCAGTTACAGGGTTAGCTATGGCTACACCTTC,CASSYRVSYGYTF
TRBV14,.,TRBD2,TRBJ2-7,TGTGCCAGCAGCCTCCGGACTAGCGGGAGGAAGCAGTACTTC,CASSLRTSGRKQYF
TRBV11-2,few,TRBD2,TRBJ2-7,TGTGCCAGCAGCCCTACTAGCGGGAGGTTCCACGAGCAGTACTTC,CASSPTSGRFHEQYF
TRBV10-3,.,.,TRBJ1-1,TGTGCCATCAGTGCACAGCTTAATAGGGGAGCTTTCTTT,CAISAQLNRGAFF
TRBV27,few,.,TRBJ2-7,TGTGCCAGCAGTTTAGGCGGGGTGGGCTCCTACGAGCAGTACTTC,CASSLGGVGSYEQYF
TRBV20-1,.,TRBD1,TRBJ2-3,TGCAGTGCTAGACGACTAACAGGGGGAAGCACAGATACGCAGTATTTT,CSARRLTGGSTDTQYF
TRBV6-5,once,TRBD1,TRBJ1-5,TGTGCCAGCAGTTCCCAAATCGGACAGGGCAATCAGCCCCAGCATTTT,CASSSQIGQGNQPQHF
TRBV20-1,.,.,TRBJ2-3,TGCAGTGCTTTATCTCCGACTCTCGCAGATACGCAGTATTTT,CSALSPTLADTQYF
TRBV28,.,.,TRBJ1-3,TGTGCCAGCAGTTTCACGGGTATGGGAAACACCATATATTTT,CASSFTGMGNTIYF
TRBV20-1,many,.,TRBJ1-6,TGCAGTGCTAGAGTATCACAGGGCGCCGGGTCACCCCTCCACTTT,CSARVSQGAGSPLHF
TRBV6-2/TRBV6-3,few,.,TRBJ2-2,TGTGCCAGCAGTTATTCGATTATGATGGAATTCACCGGGGAGCTGTTTTTT,CASSYSIMMEFTGELFF